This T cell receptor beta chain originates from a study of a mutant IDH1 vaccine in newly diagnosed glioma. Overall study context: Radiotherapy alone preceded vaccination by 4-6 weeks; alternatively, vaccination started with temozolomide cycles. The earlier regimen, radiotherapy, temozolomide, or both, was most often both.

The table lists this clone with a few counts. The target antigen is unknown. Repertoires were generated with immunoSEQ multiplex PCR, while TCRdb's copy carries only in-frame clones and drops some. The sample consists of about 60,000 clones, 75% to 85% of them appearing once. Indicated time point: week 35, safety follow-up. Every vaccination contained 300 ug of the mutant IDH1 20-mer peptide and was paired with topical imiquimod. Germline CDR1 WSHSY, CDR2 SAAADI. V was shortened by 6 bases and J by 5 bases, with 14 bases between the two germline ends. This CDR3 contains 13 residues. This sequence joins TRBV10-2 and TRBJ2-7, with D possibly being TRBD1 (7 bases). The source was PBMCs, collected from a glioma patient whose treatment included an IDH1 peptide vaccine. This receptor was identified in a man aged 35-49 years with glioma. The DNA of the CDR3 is TGCGCCAGCAGCCCAGGGGGGAGGAACGAGCAGTACTTC. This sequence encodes CASSPGGRNEQYF.